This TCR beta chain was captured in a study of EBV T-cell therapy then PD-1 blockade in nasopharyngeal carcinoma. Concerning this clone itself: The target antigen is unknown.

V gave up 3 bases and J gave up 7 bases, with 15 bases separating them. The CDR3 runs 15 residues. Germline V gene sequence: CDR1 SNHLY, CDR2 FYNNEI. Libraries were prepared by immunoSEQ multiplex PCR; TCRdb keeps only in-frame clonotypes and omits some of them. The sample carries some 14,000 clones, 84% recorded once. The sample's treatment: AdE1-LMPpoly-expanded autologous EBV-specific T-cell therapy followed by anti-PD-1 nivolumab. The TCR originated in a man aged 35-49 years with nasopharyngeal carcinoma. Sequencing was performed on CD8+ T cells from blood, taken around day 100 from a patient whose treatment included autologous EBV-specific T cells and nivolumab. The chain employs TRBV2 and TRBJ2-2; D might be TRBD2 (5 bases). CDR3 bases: TGTGCCAGCAGTGACCTTCTAGGAGGCGGCGGGGAGCTGTTTTTT. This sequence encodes CASSDLLGGGGELFF.